Listed here are 15 T cell receptor beta chains from one sample, sequenced in a study of blood T cell repertoires in COVID-19. Data came from immunoSEQ multiplex PCR; TCRdb stores just in-frame clones and leaves some out. This table holds fewer than 200,000 clones, around nine tenths found once. Sequenced material: peripheral blood. The receptors derive from a woman aged 18-30 years who had recovered from COVID-19.

The rearrangement uses TRBV6-5 and TRBJ1-1, with 9 bases lining up with TRBD1. Germline values: CDR1 MNHEY, CDR2 SVGAGI. With 6 bases clipped from V and 8 bases from J, the junction kept 4 bases outside the gene matches. CDR3 length: 12 amino acids. The CDR3 here is CASRTTGGEAFF. In DNA, the CDR3 is TGTGCCAGCAGAACGACAGGGGGGGAAGCTTTCTTT.

To note about this clone: At the DNA level, this CDR3 is encoded by other sequences in the same sample as well. V is TRBV24-1 and J is TRBJ1-5; D is unresolved. CDR3 size: 13 residues. Trimming cost V 3 bases and J 0 bases, with 2 bases left between them. CDR1 and CDR2 (germline): KGHDR, SFDVKD. The CDR3 loop is CATSDRSNQPQHF. DNA of the CDR3: TGTGCCACCAGTGATCGTAGCAATCAGCCCCAGCATTTT.

The chain has TRBV4-3 and TRBJ1-3; 7 bases map to TRBD1. Germline V lookup: CDR1 LGHNA, CDR2 YSLEER. The CDR3 loop spans 16 amino acids. J lost 6 bases, V lost 3 bases, and 11 bases had no gene match. The CDR3 protein is CASSQGTGDFLNTIYF. CDR3 nucleotides: TGCGCCAGCAGCCAGGGCACAGGGGATTTCTTAAACACCATATATTTT.

This chain uses TRBV15 with TRBJ1-2; possibly TRBD1 for D (5 bases). The CDR3 is made up of 14 amino acids. The V gene lost 4 bases and the J gene lost 4 bases, with 13 bases spanning the gap. CDR1 LNHNV and CDR2 YYDKDF come from the germline V gene (reference sequence). Written as DNA, the CDR3 is TGTGCCACCAGCATGGGGGGGTTAGGCTATGGCTACACCTTC. Amino acid sequence: CATSMGGLGYGYTF.

The chain joins TRBV7-2 to TRBJ1-2; D is undetermined. The V gene lost 1 base and the J gene lost 8 bases, with 20 bases spanning the gap. In germline, CDR1 is SGHTA, CDR2 FQGNSA. The CDR3 consists of 16 residues. CDR3 in amino acids: CASSLDPGLDPGGYTF. CDR3 bases: TGTGCCAGCAGCTTAGATCCCGGGTTGGACCCGGGGGGCTACACCTTC. The entire variable domain, with the rest obtained from reference TRBV7-2 and TRBJ1-2, is as follows: GAGVSQSPSNKVTEKGKDVELRCDPISGHTALYWYRQSLGQGLEFLIYFQGNSAPDKSGLPSDRFSAERTGGSVSTLTIQRTQQEDSAVYLCASSLDPGLDPGGYTFGSGTRLTVV.

This clone counts as medium-sized. CDR3: CASSDGHASTDTQYF. The CDR3 DNA reads as TGTGCCAGCAGTGACGGACATGCTAGCACAGATACGCAGTATTTT. The chain carries TRBV6-4 and TRBJ2-3; the D gene is possibly TRBD1 (5 bases). CDR3 length: 15 residues. Germline lookup yields CDR1 MRHNA and CDR2 SNTAGT. Trimming left V 2 bases short and J 0 bases short, with 9 bases between.

The CDR3 loop reads CASSQEGSSNQPQHF. The CDR3 DNA sequence: TGTGCCAGCAGCCAAGAGGGCAGTAGCAATCAGCCCCAGCATTTT. The chain links TRBV3-1 (or the pseudogene TRBV3-2) to TRBJ1-5; D is ambiguous. V shed 0 bases and J shed 0 bases, with 6 bases lying between them. Germline lookup yields CDR1 LGHDT and CDR2 YNNKEL (reference sequence). This CDR3 has 15 amino acids.

V and J are TRBV12-3 or TRBV12-4 and TRBJ2-7, with D perhaps TRBD1 (6 bases). Trimming shortened V by 10 bases and J by 3 bases, and 16 bases separated the two germline ends. The CDR3 has 13 amino acids. The DNA of the CDR3 is TGTGCCATCCGGGACAACCAAGACTACGAGCAGTACTTC. Translation gives CAIRDNQDYEQYF.

Worth noting for this clone: At one end the junction does not follow the germline gene, possibly because of a read error. The rearrangement joins TRBV6-5 to TRBJ1-4; no definite D call. CDR3 length equals 13 residues. The V gene's germline CDR1 is MNHEY and CDR2 SVGAGI. The CDR3, as DNA: TGTGCCAGCAGTGACTCCCTACATGAAAAACTGTTTTTT. As protein: CASSDSLHEKLFF.

The count of this clone is one. V is TRBV20-1 and J is TRBJ2-5, with D unclear. Per germline, CDR1 DFQATT and CDR2 SNEGSKA (reference sequence). Trimming removed 3 bases from V and 3 bases from J, with 8 bases in between. The CDR3 consists of 12 residues. The DNA for the CDR3 is TGCAGTGCTAGTTGGGCAGAAGAGACCCAGTACTTC. Translating gives CSASWAEETQYF.

The chain uses TRBV6-5 and TRBJ1-1; 8 nucleotides align to TRBD1. With 0 bases clipped from V and 6 bases from J, the junction kept 3 bases outside the gene matches. This CDR3 region has 14 residues. Germline CDR1 and CDR2: MNHEY and SVGAGI. The CDR3 bases are TGTGCCAGCAGTTACTCGACAGGGGCTCCTGAAGCTTTCTTT. This codes for CASSYSTGAPEAFF.

This clone is a singleton in its sample. V usage is TRBV19 and J usage is TRBJ2-5; D is possibly TRBD2 (6 bases). CDR1 is LNHDA and CDR2 is SQIVND in the germline V gene (reference sequence). CDR3 length: 16 amino acids. Trimming cost V 2 bases and J 4 bases, with 17 bases left between them. CDR3 DNA: TGTGCCAGTAGTATAAAGGTTCGGGGGAATCGAGAGACCCAGTACTTC. Protein: CASSIKVRGNRETQYF.

The rearrangement links TRBV7-9 to TRBJ1-1; D uncertain. CDR3 length equals 12 residues. Trimming took off 1 base at V and 7 bases at J, with 7 bases between the two ends. CDR1 and CDR2 (germline): SEHNR, FQNEAQ (reference sequence). CDR3 sequence reads: CASSLGVREAFF. The CDR3 nucleotides are TGTGCCAGCAGCTTAGGTGTCCGTGAAGCTTTCTTT.

This chain links TRBV18 with TRBJ1-4; the match to TRBD1 covers 8 bases. Trimming at V came to 2 bases and at J to 7 bases, leaving 9 bases not matched to a gene. Germline-derived CDR1 and CDR2 are KGHSH and LQKENI. The CDR3 has 16 amino acids. CDR3 residues: CASSPGSPGGGEKLFF. CDR3 coding DNA: TGTGCCAGCTCACCAGGGTCTCCAGGGGGCGGTGAAAAACTGTTTTTT.

This clone showed up just once. CDR3 amino acids: CASSLVGDTEAFF. The CDR3 region has the DNA TGTGCCAGCAGCTTAGTAGGGGACACTGAAGCTTTCTTT. V usage is TRBV11-2 and J usage is TRBJ1-1; possibly TRBD1 for D (5 bases). The CDR3 has 13 residues. The germline gives CDR1 SGHAT, CDR2 FQNNGV. Trimming shortened V by 1 base and J by 3 bases, and 6 bases separated the two germline ends.